This TCR beta chain was retrieved from a study of T cell repertoires and leukemia-associated antigens. Across the whole study: Each sample gave about 3 to 5.0 million effective reads. Study observations and caveats: Specificity and function of the expanded clones need further investigation. No significant group difference appeared in Vbeta, Jbeta or VDJ counts.

Before use, CD3+ T cells rested overnight in serum-free medium. Using its own MiXCR run on the 5' RACE reads, TCRdb lists one record per CDR3 protein. The sample holds 9,000 to 15,000 distinct CDR3 sequences, under 50% seen once. CDR1 and CDR2 from the germline V gene are SGHAT and FQDESV (reference sequence). V lost 2 bases, J lost 2 bases, and 15 bases lay in between. This CDR3 comprises 16 residues. Of note for this clonotype: Its specificity is unknown.

The sample was CD3+ T cells sorted from blood and cultured. The clonotype was recovered from a female donor in good health. This chain joins TRBV11-1 and TRBJ2-5, with D perhaps given as TRBD1 or TRBD2 (5 bases each). The CDR3 sequence is CASSLTPRDGQETQYF. The CDR3, as DNA: TGTGCCAGCAGCTTAACACCCCGGGACGGACAAGAGACCCAGTACTTC.